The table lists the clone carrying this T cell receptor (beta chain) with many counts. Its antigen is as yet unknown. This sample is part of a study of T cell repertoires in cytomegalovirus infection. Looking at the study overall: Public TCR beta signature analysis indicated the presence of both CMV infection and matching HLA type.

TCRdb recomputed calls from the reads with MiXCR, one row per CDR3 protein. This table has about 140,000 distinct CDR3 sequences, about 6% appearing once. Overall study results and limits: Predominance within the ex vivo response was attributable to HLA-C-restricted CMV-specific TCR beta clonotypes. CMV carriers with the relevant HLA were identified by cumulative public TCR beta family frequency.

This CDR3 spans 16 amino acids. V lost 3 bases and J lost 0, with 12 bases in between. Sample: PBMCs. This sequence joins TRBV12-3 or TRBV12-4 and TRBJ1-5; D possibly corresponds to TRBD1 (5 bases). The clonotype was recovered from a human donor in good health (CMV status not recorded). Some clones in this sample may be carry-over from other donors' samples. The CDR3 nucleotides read TGTGCCAGCAGTTTCGCAGGACACCTTAGCAATCAGCCCCAGCATTTT. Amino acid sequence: CASSFAGHLSNQPQHF.